This TCR beta chain came from a study of patients and donors after allogeneic stem cell transplantation. TCRdb processed the RT-PCR reads anew with MiXCR; each CDR3 protein has one entry. In the table there are 900,000 to 1,000,000 distinct CDR3 sequences, approximately 18% of which are singletons. This clonotype was detected a few times. Source material: blood, either unsorted or a sorted T cell fraction (not recorded which). This TCR was sampled from a human donor who was either an allogeneic HSCT recipient or a stem cell or donor lymphocyte infusion donor (not recorded which). It is not recorded whose cells these are; they may come from a transplant donor.

The CDR3 DNA reads TGCAGTGCCCAGATTTACGGACGCAAAATTTACAATGAGCAGTTCTTC. It yields the protein CSAQIYGRKIYNEQFF. The chain links TRBV20-1 to TRBJ2-1, with D unresolved. The CDR3 sequence is 16 residues long. CDR1 is DFQATT, CDR2 SNEGSKA, per germline (reference sequence). Trimming removed 6 bases from V and 4 bases from J, with 22 bases in between.